The 30 T cell receptor beta chains presented below share a single source sample, sequenced in a study of cytomegalovirus exposure and HLA in healthy donors. Repertoires were generated with immunoSEQ multiplex PCR, while TCRdb's copy carries only in-frame clones and drops some. The sample holds about 160,000 clones, roughly nine tenths seen once. The sample comprised PBMCs. The receptor source for this set is a woman aged 25 to 39 in good health and CMV-seronegative.

The rearrangement joins TRBV9 to TRBJ2-3, with 12 positions matching TRBD2. Germline V lookup: CDR1 SGDLS, CDR2 YYNGEE. J was trimmed by 7 bases and V by 0 bases; bases with no gene match: 3. CDR3 length: 15 residues. The chain's CDR3 is CASSVGLAGGNTQYF. The DNA for the CDR3 is TGTGCCAGCAGCGTAGGTCTAGCGGGGGGGAATACGCAGTATTTT.

This chain links TRBV19 with TRBJ1-1; TRBD1 matches at 7 bases. CDR1 and CDR2 (germline): LNHDA, SQIVND (reference sequence). V was pared by 6 bases and J by 7 bases, with 8 bases of the junction left unmatched. The CDR3 is 13 residues long. The CDR3 DNA is TGTGCCAGTAGCCTCGACAGGGCGGATGAAGCTTTCTTT. It translates to CASSLDRADEAFF.

The CDR3 is CASSPLGLYEQYF. CDR3 sequence (DNA): TGTGCCAGCTCACCACTTGGACTTTACGAGCAGTACTTC. The chain combines TRBV18 with TRBJ2-7; a possible D gene is TRBD2 (5 bases). Trimming shortened V by 1 base and J by 4 bases, and 8 bases separated the two germline ends. This CDR3 has 13 amino acids. The germline V gene has CDR1 KGHSH and CDR2 LQKENI.

The V gene is TRBV5-4, the J gene TRBJ1-1, with TRBD1 identical over 7 bases. The CDR3 sequence is 13 residues long. Per germline, CDR1 SGHNT and CDR2 YYREEE (reference sequence). Trimming cost V 2 bases and J 4 bases; bases outside gene matches: 2. The CDR3 sequence is CASSLSGGTEAFF. Written as DNA, the CDR3 is TGTGCCAGCAGCTTATCAGGGGGCACTGAAGCTTTCTTT.

V gene TRBV7-2 combines with J gene TRBJ1-2; the D is unclear. CDR3 length equals 11 residues. Germline loops: CDR1 SGHTA, CDR2 FQGNSA. V lost 8 bases and J lost 6, with 10 bases in between. The CDR3 DNA reads TGTGCCAGCTCCGAAGCGGATGGCTACACCTTC. The encoded protein is CASSEADGYTF.

The chain combines TRBV27 with TRBJ2-3; D is uncertain. Deletions cut 3 bases from V and 1 base from J, with 5 bases between. Germline loops: CDR1 MNHEY, CDR2 SMNVEV (reference sequence). The CDR3 length is 13 residues. CDR3 residues: CASSLARTDTQYF. DNA of the CDR3: TGTGCCAGCAGTTTGGCGCGCACAGATACGCAGTATTTT.

The chain is built from TRBV6-5 and TRBJ2-7; 12 bases align to TRBD2. The CDR3 is made up of 14 amino acids. The V and J ends lost 5 bases and 4 bases, in that order; junction bases with no gene match: 3. The germline gives CDR1 MNHEY, CDR2 SVGAGI. The CDR3 sequence: CASSQTSGSYEQYF. CDR3 nucleotide sequence: TGTGCCAGCAGTCAGACTAGCGGGAGTTACGAGCAGTACTTC.

J is TRBJ1-1 and V is TRBV25-1; D call uncertain. Germline V CDR1 and CDR2: MGHDK, SYGVNS. CDR3 length: 14 residues. The V gene lost 2 bases and the J gene lost 5 bases, with 12 bases spanning the gap. The CDR3, as DNA: TGTGCCAGCAGTGAAGGGATCGGGGATACTGAAGCTTTCTTT. It translates to CASSEGIGDTEAFF.

The chain has TRBV27 and TRBJ2-1, with TRBD1 identical over 7 bases. CDR1 and CDR2 from the germline V gene are MNHEY and SMNVEV (reference sequence). This CDR3 region has 14 residues. The V and J ends lost 8 bases and 3 bases, in that order; junction bases with no gene match: 7. CDR3 DNA: TGTGCCAGCCGTATGGGACAGTTCTACAATGAGCAGTTCTTC. Amino acids: CASRMGQFYNEQFF.

The chain recombines TRBV6-6 with TRBJ1-4; D uncertain. Germline-derived CDR1 and CDR2 are MNHNY and SVGAGI (reference sequence). Trimming removed 6 bases from V and 6 bases from J, with 11 bases in between. The CDR3 spans 13 residues. CDR3 coding DNA: TGTGCCAGCAGGACTCAACCCCATGAAAAACTGTTTTTT. The encoded protein is CASRTQPHEKLFF.

V and J are TRBV18 and TRBJ1-1; D gene ambiguous. Germline CDR1 and CDR2: KGHSH and LQKENI. The ends were cut back, 6 bases at V and 1 base at J, with 9 bases in the middle. The CDR3 runs to 13 residues. The CDR3: CASSYGENTEAFF. CDR3 nucleotides: TGTGCCAGCTCCTACGGAGAGAACACTGAAGCTTTCTTT.

This clone was observed once. The conserved phenylalanine or tryptophan normally closing the CDR3 is absent here, so this likely arose from a read error. Because the CDR3's place on the DNA is in doubt, the DNA is left out and the CDR3 is given as listed by TCRdb. This sequence joins TRBV5-1 and TRBJ1-1; the listed D gene, TRBD1, was not tested against the DNA. Germline CDR1 SGHRS, CDR2 YFSETQ. 11 amino acids form the CDR3, both terminal residues included. CDR3 region: CASPNPGRRKG.

The V and J genes are TRBV14 and TRBJ1-5; D not resolved. The ends were cut back, 3 bases at V and 7 bases at J, with 10 bases in the middle. Germline CDR1 SGHDN, CDR2 FVKESK. There are 13 residues in the CDR3. DNA for the CDR3: TGTGCCAGCAGCCATTCCCCCGGCCAGCCCCAGCATTTT. Its protein is CASSHSPGQPQHF. Using reference TRBV14 and TRBJ1-5 for the parts outside the CDR3, the full variable domain is EAGVTQFPSHSVIEKGQTVTLRCDPISGHDNLYWYRRVMGKEIKFLLHFVKESKQDESGMPNNRFLAERTGGTYSTLKVQPAELEDSGVYFCASSHSPGQPQHFGDGTRLSIL.

For this clone: Other DNA sequences in the sample encode the same CDR3. The genes are TRBV2 and TRBJ2-1; no definite D call. The CDR3 sequence is 13 residues long. Deletions cut 1 base from V and 3 bases from J, with 4 bases between. Germline CDR1 SNHLY, CDR2 FYNNEI. The CDR3: CASSEVSYNEQFF. For the CDR3, the DNA is TGTGCCAGCAGTGAAGTCAGCTACAATGAGCAGTTCTTC. The full variable domain, its missing parts supplied by reference TRBV2 and TRBJ2-1, is EPEVTQTPSHQVTQMGQEVILRCVPISNHLYFYWYRQILGQKVEFLVSFYNNEISEKSEIFDDQFSVERPDGSNFTLKIRSTKLEDSAMYFCASSEVSYNEQFFGPGTRLTVL.

Only one count was recorded for this clone. The chain carries TRBV29-1 and TRBJ2-3; D is undetermined. Germline loops: CDR1 SQVTM, CDR2 ANQGSEA. CDR3 length: 14 residues. V was clipped by 7 bases and J by 4 bases, with 18 bases between them. CDR3 in amino acids: CSEALAGISDTQYF. CDR3 nucleotides: TGCAGCGAAGCGTTGGCAGGCATATCAGATACGCAGTATTTT.

This clone was counted a few times. This rearrangement joins TRBV27 to TRBJ1-5, with D maybe TRBD1 (5 bases). Per the germline V gene, CDR1 is MNHEY and CDR2 is SMNVEV (reference sequence). The CDR3 runs 14 residues. Trimming stripped 5 bases from V and 6 bases from J, with 14 bases between. The CDR3 nucleotides are TGTGCCAGCAGTCCCCGACCCGGGGGTCAGCCCCAGCATTTT. Protein sequence: CASSPRPGGQPQHF.

Only a few counts were recorded for this clone. The CDR3 loop is CASTQGYEQYF. CDR3 DNA: TGTGCCAGCACCCAGGGTTACGAGCAGTACTTC. This chain uses TRBV2 with TRBJ2-7; D is perhaps TRBD1 (5 bases). The germline gives CDR1 SNHLY, CDR2 FYNNEI. V lost 7 bases and J lost 4, with 8 bases in between. This CDR3 spans 11 amino acids.

This chain connects TRBV27 to TRBJ2-2; 9 nucleotides agree with TRBD2. The ends lost 3 bases at V and 0 bases at J; junction bases unmatched: 17. Germline V CDR1 and CDR2: MNHEY, SMNVEV (reference sequence). The length of the CDR3 is 21 residues. The CDR3 loop reads CASSFRAIRLAESANTGELFF. Written as DNA, the CDR3 is TGTGCCAGCAGTTTCAGGGCAATTAGACTAGCGGAAAGCGCGAACACCGGGGAGCTGTTTTTT.

V is TRBV5-1 and J is TRBJ2-7, with TRBD1 identical over 9 bases. After removal of 4 bases from V and 6 bases from J, the junction contained 8 bases not matched to a gene. Germline V gene sequence: CDR1 SGHRS, CDR2 YFSETQ. CDR3 size: 14 residues. This CDR3 reads CASSPLTGGGEQYF. The CDR3 coding sequence is TGCGCCAGCAGCCCCTTGACAGGGGGAGGCGAGCAGTACTTC. Based on the CDR3 plus reference TRBV5-1 and TRBJ2-7, the full variable domain is KAGVTQTPRYLIKTRGQQVTLSCSPISGHRSVSWYQQTPGQGLQFLFEYFSETQRNKGNFPGRFSGRQFSNSRSEMNVSTLELGDSALYLCASSPLTGGGEQYFGPGTRLTVT.

This chain joins TRBV6-6 and TRBJ1-2; no firm D call. The V end was cut by 0 bases, the J end by 4 bases, with 15 bases between. Germline V gene lookup returns CDR1 MNHNY and CDR2 SVGAGI (reference sequence). The CDR3 runs 16 residues. The CDR3 sequence is CASSYSSREGGYGYTF. The CDR3 DNA follows: TGTGCCAGCAGTTACTCGAGTAGAGAGGGAGGCTATGGCTACACCTTC.

This chain's CDR3 is CASRGTGRMTDTQYF. CDR3 coding DNA: TGTGCCAGCAGGGGGACAGGTCGTATGACAGATACGCAGTATTTT. The chain links TRBV2 to TRBJ2-3; 8 bases agree with TRBD1. This CDR3 spans 15 amino acids. Germline CDR1 SNHLY, CDR2 FYNNEI. Trimming removed 6 bases from V and 3 bases from J; junction bases left unmatched: 8.

Here the CDR3 DNA reads TGTGCCAGCAGTTTAGCGGTTACAGATACGCAGTATTTT. Its protein product is CASSLAVTDTQYF. This chain joins TRBV27 and TRBJ2-3; D remains unclear. The V end was cut by 2 bases, the J end by 3 bases, with 6 bases between. CDR3 length equals 13 residues. Germline V gene lookup returns CDR1 MNHEY and CDR2 SMNVEV (reference sequence).

The CDR3 DNA reads as TGCAGCGTTGCGCGTAGCGGGAAAAACGGCGAGCAGTACTTC. Amino acids: CSVARSGKNGEQYF. This sequence joins TRBV29-1 and TRBJ2-7; 8 bases agree with TRBD2. This CDR3 is built from 14 residues. The V segment lost 4 bases and the J segment 6 bases; nucleotides outside the gene matches: 11. Germline V gene sequence: CDR1 SQVTM, CDR2 ANQGSEA.

This sequence joins TRBV4-3 and TRBJ1-2; D is undetermined. The CDR3 consists of 14 residues. From germline, CDR1 is LGHNA and CDR2 YSLEER. V shed 4 bases and J shed 4 bases, with 13 bases lying between them. The CDR3 nucleotides are TGCGCCAGCAGCCCAGCGTTCGGAGGCTATGGCTACACCTTC. This gives the protein CASSPAFGGYGYTF.

The chain uses TRBV19 and TRBJ1-5; no reliable D call. Germline-derived CDR1 and CDR2 are LNHDA and SQIVND (reference sequence). The CDR3 is 18 residues long. Trimming removed 4 bases at V and 0 bases at J, with 19 bases between. CDR3 sequence reads: CASSTLREGWSSNQPQHF. CDR3 DNA: TGTGCCAGTAGTACCCTGCGCGAGGGTTGGAGTAGCAATCAGCCCCAGCATTTT.

CDR3 DNA sequence: TGTGCCAGCAGCAACGGGAAAAAGCAGTACTTC. It codes for CASSNGKKQYF. V gene TRBV7-3 combines with J gene TRBJ2-7; tentatively, D is TRBD2 (5 bases). This CDR3 spans 11 amino acids. V was cut by 5 bases and J by 8 bases, with 10 bases left in between. In germline, CDR1 is SGHTA, CDR2 FQGTGA.

The chain has TRBV6-6 and TRBJ2-7, with TRBD1 matching over 7 bases. Germline CDR1 and CDR2: MNHNY and SVGAGI (reference sequence). This CDR3 has 14 residues. The V and J ends lost 6 bases and 3 bases, in that order; junction bases with no gene match: 8. The CDR3 spells CASRPPGQFYEQYF. The CDR3 nucleotides are TGTGCCAGCAGACCGCCGGGACAGTTCTACGAGCAGTACTTC.

The V and J genes are TRBV27 and TRBJ2-6; 7 bases line up with TRBD1. V dropped 6 bases and J dropped 4; count of bases not matched to a gene: 6. Germline V gene sequence: CDR1 MNHEY, CDR2 SMNVEV (reference sequence). The CDR3 length is 15 residues. This chain's CDR3 is CASRPTGSGANVLTF. DNA for the CDR3: TGTGCCAGCAGACCGACAGGGTCCGGGGCCAACGTCCTGACTTTC.

This chain uses TRBV27 with TRBJ1-1, with D perhaps TRBD1 (5 bases). Per germline, CDR1 MNHEY and CDR2 SMNVEV (reference sequence). The germline V and J ends were trimmed by 3 bases and 1 base, with 9 bases remaining between them. CDR3 size: 14 residues. CDR3 bases: TGTGCCAGCAGTTTTGCGGGGGGGAACACTGAAGCTTTCTTT. Translation: CASSFAGGNTEAFF.

The J gene is TRBJ1-1, the V gene TRBV5-1; 7 nucleotides match TRBD1. J lost 4 bases, V lost 4 bases, and 4 bases had no gene match. Germline V CDR1 and CDR2: SGHRS, YFSETQ. The CDR3 totals 13 residues. CDR3 amino acids: CASSQGVGTEAFF. The DNA of the CDR3 is TGCGCCAGCAGCCAGGGGGTAGGCACTGAAGCTTTCTTT. Using reference TRBV5-1 and TRBJ1-1 for the parts outside the CDR3, the full variable domain is KAGVTQTPRYLIKTRGQQVTLSCSPISGHRSVSWYQQTPGQGLQFLFEYFSETQRNKGNFPGRFSGRQFSNSRSEMNVSTLELGDSALYLCASSQGVGTEAFFGQGTRLTVV.